This is a list of T cell receptor beta chains from one sample in a study of blood T cell repertoires in COVID-19. Assay used: immunoSEQ multiplex PCR; TCRdb lists only in-frame clones, some missing. Among about 140,000 clones listed, around four fifths were seen once. The sequenced sample was peripheral blood. These receptors all come from a woman older than 75 with acute or convalescent COVID-19. Each CDR3 is given without its conserved first and last residue.

v_gene: TRBV5-1; j_gene: TRBJ1-2; CDR3aa: ASSLLLGAGGYT
v_gene: TRBV28; j_gene: TRBJ1-2; CDR3aa: ASGGQLANYGYT
v_gene: TRBV19; j_gene: TRBJ1-4; CDR3aa: ASSIKGRGEKLF
v_gene: TRBV10-3; j_gene: TRBJ1-1; CDR3aa: AISESLQGNTEAF
v_gene: TRBV28; j_gene: TRBJ2-7; CDR3aa: ASSLPLGVAVDEQY
v_gene: TRBV30; j_gene: TRBJ1-4; CDR3aa: AWSVTRGSEKLF
v_gene: TRBV7-8; j_gene: TRBJ2-5; CDR3aa: ASSLWVAGGSGETQY
v_gene: TRBV28; j_gene: TRBJ2-7; CDR3aa: ASSLSGNYEQY
v_gene: TRBV4-1; j_gene: TRBJ1-4; CDR3aa: ASSQVESPNEKLF
v_gene: TRBV3-1/TRBV3-2; j_gene: TRBJ2-1; CDR3aa: ASSQEEIARNYNEQF
v_gene: TRBV2; j_gene: TRBJ1-1; CDR3aa: ASSSGGGFTEAF
v_gene: TRBV11-2; j_gene: TRBJ2-3; CDR3aa: ASSLILLAGAPDTQY
v_gene: TRBV2; j_gene: TRBJ1-5; CDR3aa: ASTGGNQPQH
v_gene: TRBV28; j_gene: TRBJ1-2; CDR3aa: ASSNQGYGYT
v_gene: TRBV7-8; j_gene: TRBJ2-7; CDR3aa: ASSSWGLAAV
v_gene: TRBV10-2; j_gene: TRBJ1-5; CDR3aa: ASSESGQGVFYQPQH
v_gene: TRBV6-5; j_gene: TRBJ1-1; CDR3aa: ATGHMNTEAF
v_gene: TRBV27; j_gene: TRBJ1-2; CDR3aa: ASSSGGGYT
v_gene: TRBV28; j_gene: TRBJ1-3; CDR3aa: ASSLSAGGGNTIY
v_gene: TRBV10-1; j_gene: TRBJ1-2; CDR3aa: AGPGGYGYT
v_gene: TRBV6-2/TRBV6-3; j_gene: TRBJ1-2; CDR3aa: ASSTLQGGGYT
v_gene: TRBV29-1; j_gene: TRBJ2-6; CDR3aa: SVGSGANVLT
v_gene: TRBV30; j_gene: TRBJ2-7; CDR3aa: AWSPGQGPYEQY